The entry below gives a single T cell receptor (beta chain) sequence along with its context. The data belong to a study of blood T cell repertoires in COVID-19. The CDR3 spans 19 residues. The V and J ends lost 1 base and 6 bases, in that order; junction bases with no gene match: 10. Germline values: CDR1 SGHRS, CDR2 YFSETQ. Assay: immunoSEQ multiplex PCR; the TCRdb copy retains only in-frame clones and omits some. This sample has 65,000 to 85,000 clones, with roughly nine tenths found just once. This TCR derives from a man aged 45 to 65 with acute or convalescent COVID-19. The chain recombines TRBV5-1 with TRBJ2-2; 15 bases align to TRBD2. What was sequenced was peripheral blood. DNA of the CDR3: TGCGCCAGCAGCTTGTGGACTAGCGGGAGGGCCCTGGGGGCCGGGGAGCTGTTTTTT. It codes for CASSLWTSGRALGAGELFF.